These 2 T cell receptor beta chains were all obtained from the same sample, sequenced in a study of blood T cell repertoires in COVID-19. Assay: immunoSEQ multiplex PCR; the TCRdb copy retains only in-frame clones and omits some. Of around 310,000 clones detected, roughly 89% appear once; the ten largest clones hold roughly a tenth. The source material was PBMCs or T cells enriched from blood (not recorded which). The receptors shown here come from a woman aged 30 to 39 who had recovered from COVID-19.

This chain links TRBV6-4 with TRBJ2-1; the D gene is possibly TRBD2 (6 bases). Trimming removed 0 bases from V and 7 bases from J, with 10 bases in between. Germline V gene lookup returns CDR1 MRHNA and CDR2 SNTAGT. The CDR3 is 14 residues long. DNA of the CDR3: TGTGCCAGCAGTGACTCGACTGGAGGGAATGAGCAGTTCTTC. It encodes CASSDSTGGNEQFF.

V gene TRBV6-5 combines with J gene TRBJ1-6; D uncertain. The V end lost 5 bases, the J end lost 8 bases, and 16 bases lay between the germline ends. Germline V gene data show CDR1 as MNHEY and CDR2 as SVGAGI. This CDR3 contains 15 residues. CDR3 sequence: CASSLGEGGDSPLHF. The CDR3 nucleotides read TGTGCCAGCAGTCTCGGGGAGGGAGGAGATTCACCCCTCCACTTT.